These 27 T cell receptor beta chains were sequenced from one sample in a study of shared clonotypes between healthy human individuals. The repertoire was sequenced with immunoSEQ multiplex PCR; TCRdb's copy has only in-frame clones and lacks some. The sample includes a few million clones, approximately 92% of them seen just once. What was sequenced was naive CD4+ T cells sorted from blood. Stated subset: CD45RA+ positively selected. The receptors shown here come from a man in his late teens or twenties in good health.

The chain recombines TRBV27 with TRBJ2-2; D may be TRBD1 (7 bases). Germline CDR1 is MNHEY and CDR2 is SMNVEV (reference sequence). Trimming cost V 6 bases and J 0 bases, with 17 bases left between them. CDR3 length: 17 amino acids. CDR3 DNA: TGTGCCAGCAGATCTCGGGGGACAGCAGCGAACACCGGGGAGCTGTTTTTT. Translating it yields CASRSRGTAANTGELFF.

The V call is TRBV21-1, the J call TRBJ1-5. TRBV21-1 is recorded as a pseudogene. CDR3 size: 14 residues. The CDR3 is CASSKEVRHQPQHF. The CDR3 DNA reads TGTGCCAGCAGCAAAGAAGTCCGACATCAGCCCCAGCATTTT.

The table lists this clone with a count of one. For the CDR3, the DNA is TGTGCCAGCAGTGACTCCGACAGGGGCACTGAAGCTTTCTTT. It specifies CASSDSDRGTEAFF. The V gene is TRBV6-4, the J gene TRBJ1-1; 8 bases are shared with TRBD1. The germline V gene encodes CDR1 MRHNA and CDR2 SNTAGT. V gave up 0 bases and J gave up 4 bases; unmatched junction bases: 1. The CDR3 runs 14 residues.

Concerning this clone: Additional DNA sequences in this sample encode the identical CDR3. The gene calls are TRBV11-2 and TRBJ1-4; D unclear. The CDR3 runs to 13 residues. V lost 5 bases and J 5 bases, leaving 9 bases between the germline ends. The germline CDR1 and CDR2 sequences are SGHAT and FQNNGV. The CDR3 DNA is TGTGCCAGCAGCCTCCCCGGGAATGAAAAACTGTTTTTT. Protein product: CASSLPGNEKLFF.

In DNA form, the CDR3 reads TGTGCCAGCACGTATACAGGGAGTAACTATGGCTACACCTTC. As protein: CASTYTGSNYGYTF. The chain links TRBV6-6 to TRBJ1-2, with a possible D match to TRBD1 (6 bases). This CDR3 region has 14 residues. Germline-derived CDR1 and CDR2 are MNHNY and SVGAGI (reference sequence). The V end lost 7 bases, the J end lost 1 base, and 13 bases lay between the germline ends.

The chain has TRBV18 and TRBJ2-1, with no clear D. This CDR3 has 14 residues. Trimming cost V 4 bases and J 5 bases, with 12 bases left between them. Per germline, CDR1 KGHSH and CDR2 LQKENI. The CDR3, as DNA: TGTGCCAGCTCACAAATTGGGCAGGACAATGAGCAGTTCTTC. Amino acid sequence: CASSQIGQDNEQFF.

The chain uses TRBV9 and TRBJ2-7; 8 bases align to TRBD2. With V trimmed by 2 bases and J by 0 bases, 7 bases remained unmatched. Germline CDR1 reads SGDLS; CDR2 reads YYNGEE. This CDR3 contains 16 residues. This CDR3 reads CASSVTSGAFSYEQYF. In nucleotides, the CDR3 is TGTGCCAGCAGCGTTACTAGCGGCGCTTTCTCCTACGAGCAGTACTTC.

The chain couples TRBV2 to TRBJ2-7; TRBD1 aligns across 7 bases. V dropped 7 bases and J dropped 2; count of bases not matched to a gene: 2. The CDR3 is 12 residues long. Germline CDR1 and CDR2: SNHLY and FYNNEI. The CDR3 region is CASTGGTYEQYF. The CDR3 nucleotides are TGTGCCAGCACAGGGGGAACCTACGAGCAGTACTTC. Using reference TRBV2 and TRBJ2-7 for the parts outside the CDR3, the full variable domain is EPEVTQTPSHQVTQMGQEVILRCVPISNHLYFYWYRQILGQKVEFLVSFYNNEISEKSEIFDDQFSVERPDGSNFTLKIRSTKLEDSAMYFCASTGGTYEQYFGPGTRLTVT.

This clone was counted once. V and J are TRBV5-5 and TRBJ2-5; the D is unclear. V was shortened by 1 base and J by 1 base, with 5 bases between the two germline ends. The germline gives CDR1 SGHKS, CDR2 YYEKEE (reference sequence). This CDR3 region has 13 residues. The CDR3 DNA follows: TGTGCCAGCAGCTTGTACGGCCAAGAGACCCAGTACTTC. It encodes CASSLYGQETQYF. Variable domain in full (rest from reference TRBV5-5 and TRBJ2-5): DAGVTQSPTHLIKTRGQQVTLRCSPISGHKSVSWYQQVLGQGPQFIFQYYEKEERGRGNFPDRFSARQFPNYSSELNVNALLLGDSALYLCASSLYGQETQYFGPGTRLLVL.

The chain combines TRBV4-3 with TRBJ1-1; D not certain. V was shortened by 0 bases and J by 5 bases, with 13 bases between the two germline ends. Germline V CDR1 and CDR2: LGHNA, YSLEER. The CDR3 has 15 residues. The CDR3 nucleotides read TGCGCCAGCAGCCAAGAGGGTTTGAGCGGAACTGAAGCTTTCTTT. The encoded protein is CASSQEGLSGTEAFF.

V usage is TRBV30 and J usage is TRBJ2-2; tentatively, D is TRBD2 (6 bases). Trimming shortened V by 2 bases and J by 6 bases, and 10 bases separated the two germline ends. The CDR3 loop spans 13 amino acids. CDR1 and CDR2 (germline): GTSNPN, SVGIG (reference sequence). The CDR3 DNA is TGTGCCTGGAGTTCTACGGGGGCCGGGGAGCTGTTTTTT. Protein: CAWSSTGAGELFF.

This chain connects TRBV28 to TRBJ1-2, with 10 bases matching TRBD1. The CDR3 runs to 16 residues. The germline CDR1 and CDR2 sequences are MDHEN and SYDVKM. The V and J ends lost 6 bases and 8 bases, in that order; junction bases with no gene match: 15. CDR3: CASRQHLDRGLQGYTF. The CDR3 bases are TGTGCCAGCAGACAACACCTTGACAGGGGGCTTCAGGGCTACACCTTC.

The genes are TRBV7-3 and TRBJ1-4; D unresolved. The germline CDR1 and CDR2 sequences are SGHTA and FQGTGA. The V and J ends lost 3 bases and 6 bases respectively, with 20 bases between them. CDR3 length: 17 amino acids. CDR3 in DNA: TGTGCCAGCAGCTTCCTCGGACGCGACGACTGGGATGAAAAACTGTTTTTT. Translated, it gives CASSFLGRDDWDEKLFF.

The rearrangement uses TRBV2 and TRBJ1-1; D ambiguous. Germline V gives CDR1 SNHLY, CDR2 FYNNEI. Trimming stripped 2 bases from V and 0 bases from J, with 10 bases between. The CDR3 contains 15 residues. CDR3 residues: CASSENPILNTEAFF. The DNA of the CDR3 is TGTGCCAGCAGTGAAAACCCGATTTTGAACACTGAAGCTTTCTTT. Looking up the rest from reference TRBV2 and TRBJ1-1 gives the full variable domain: EPEVTQTPSHQVTQMGQEVILRCVPISNHLYFYWYRQILGQKVEFLVSFYNNEISEKSEIFDDQFSVERPDGSNFTLKIRSTKLEDSAMYFCASSENPILNTEAFFGQGTRLTVV.

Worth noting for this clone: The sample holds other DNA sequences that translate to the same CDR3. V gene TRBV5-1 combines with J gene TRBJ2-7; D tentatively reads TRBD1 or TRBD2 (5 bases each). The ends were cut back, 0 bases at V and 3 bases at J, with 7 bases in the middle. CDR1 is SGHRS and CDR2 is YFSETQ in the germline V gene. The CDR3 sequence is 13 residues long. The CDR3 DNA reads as TGCGCCAGCAGCTTGGATGGGGGCTACGAGCAGTACTTC. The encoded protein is CASSLDGGYEQYF.

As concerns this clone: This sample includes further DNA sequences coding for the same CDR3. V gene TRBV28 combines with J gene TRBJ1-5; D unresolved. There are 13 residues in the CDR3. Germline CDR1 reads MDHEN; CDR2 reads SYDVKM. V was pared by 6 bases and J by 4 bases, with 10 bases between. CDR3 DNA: TGTGCCAGCAGCCCTCTTCGGAATCAGCCCCAGCATTTT. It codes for CASSPLRNQPQHF.

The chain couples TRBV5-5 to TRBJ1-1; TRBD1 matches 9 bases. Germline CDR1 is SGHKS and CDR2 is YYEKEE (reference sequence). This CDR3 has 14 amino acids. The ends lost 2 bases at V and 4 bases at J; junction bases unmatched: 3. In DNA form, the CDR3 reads TGTGCCAGCAGCTTCTCGGACAGGGGCACTGAAGCTTTCTTT. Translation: CASSFSDRGTEAFF.

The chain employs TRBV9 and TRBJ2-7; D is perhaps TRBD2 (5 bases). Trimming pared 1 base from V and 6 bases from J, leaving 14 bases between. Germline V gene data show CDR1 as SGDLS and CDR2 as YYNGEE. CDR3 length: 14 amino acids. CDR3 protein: CASSVSGSGSEQYF. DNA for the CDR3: TGTGCCAGCAGCGTAAGTGGGAGTGGGTCCGAGCAGTACTTC.

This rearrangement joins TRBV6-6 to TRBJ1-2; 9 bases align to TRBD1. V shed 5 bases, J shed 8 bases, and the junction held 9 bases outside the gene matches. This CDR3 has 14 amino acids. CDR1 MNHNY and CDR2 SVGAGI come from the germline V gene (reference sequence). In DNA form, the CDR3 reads TGTGCCAGCAGTAACCAACAGGGGGCGAGGGGCTACACCTTC. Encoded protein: CASSNQQGARGYTF.

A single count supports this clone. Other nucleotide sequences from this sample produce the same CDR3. CDR3 region: CASSISGQGDYGYTF. The CDR3, as DNA: TGTGCCAGCTCAATATCGGGACAGGGAGACTATGGCTACACCTTC. This rearrangement joins TRBV18 to TRBJ1-2; 9 bases line up with TRBD1. Per the germline V gene, CDR1 is KGHSH and CDR2 is LQKENI. V lost 5 bases to trimming and J lost 3 bases; unmatched junction nucleotides: 7. The CDR3 sequence is 15 residues long.

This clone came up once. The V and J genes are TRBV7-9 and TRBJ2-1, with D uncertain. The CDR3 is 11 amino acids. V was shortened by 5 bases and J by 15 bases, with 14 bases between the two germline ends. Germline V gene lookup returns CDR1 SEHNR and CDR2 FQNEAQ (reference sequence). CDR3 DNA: TGTGCCAGCAGCCAAGGGAACTACTGGTTCTTC. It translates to CASSQGNYWFF.

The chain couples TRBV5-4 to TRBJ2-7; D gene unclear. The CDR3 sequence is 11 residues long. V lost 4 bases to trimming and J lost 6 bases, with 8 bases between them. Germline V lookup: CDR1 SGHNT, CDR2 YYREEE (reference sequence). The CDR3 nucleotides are TGTGCCAGCAGCAATACACTCGAGCAGTACTTC. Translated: CASSNTLEQYF.

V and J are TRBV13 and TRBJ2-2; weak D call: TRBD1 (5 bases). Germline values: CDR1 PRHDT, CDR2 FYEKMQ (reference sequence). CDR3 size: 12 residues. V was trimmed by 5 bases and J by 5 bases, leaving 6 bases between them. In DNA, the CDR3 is TGTGCCAGCAGCACAGGAACCGGGGAGCTGTTTTTT. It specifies CASSTGTGELFF.

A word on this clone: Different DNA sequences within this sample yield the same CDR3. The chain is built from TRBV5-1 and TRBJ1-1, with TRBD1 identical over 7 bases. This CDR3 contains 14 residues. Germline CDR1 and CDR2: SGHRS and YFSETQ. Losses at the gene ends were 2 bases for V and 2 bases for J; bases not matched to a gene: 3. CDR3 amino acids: CASSFGTVNTEAFF. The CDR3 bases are TGCGCCAGCAGCTTTGGGACAGTAAACACTGAAGCTTTCTTT.

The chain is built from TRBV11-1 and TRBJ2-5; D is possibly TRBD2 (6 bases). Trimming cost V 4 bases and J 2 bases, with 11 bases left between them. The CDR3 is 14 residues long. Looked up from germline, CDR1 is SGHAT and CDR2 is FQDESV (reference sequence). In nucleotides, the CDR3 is TGTGCCAGCAGCTACCGGGGGAATCAAGAGACCCAGTACTTC. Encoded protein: CASSYRGNQETQYF.

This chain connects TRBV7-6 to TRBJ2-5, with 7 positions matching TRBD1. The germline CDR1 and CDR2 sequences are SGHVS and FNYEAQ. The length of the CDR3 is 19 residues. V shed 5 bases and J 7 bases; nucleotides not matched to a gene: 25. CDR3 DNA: TGTGCCAGCAGCCAACAGGGATCGACCGACGGGATTAGACAGGGGACCCAGTACTTC. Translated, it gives CASSQQGSTDGIRQGTQYF.

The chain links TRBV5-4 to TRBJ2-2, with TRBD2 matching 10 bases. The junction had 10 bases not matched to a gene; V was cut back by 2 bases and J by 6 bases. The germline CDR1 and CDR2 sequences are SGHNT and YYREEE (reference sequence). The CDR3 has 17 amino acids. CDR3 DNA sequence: TGTGCCAGCAGCTTTTCGGCTAGCGGGAGTGTACCCGGGGAGCTGTTTTTT. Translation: CASSFSASGSVPGELFF.